A single T cell receptor beta chain is shown here with its context. The CDR3 sequence is 14 residues long. Germline CDR1 reads SEHNR; CDR2 reads FQNEAQ (reference sequence). V lost 1 base, J lost 6 bases, and 12 bases lay in between. Authors' processing steps: Estimates of nucleated cell counts were drawn from the amplification of reference gene primers. The method was immunoSEQ multiplex PCR; TCRdb's version includes in-frame clones alone and lacks a portion of them. That table supplies the V and J calls and clone size; D and trimming were determined from the DNA. The table has about 220,000 clones, about 80% seen once; the top ten hold approximately 2.9%. This record comes from a study of blood T cell repertoires in COVID-19. Across the whole study: Acute-phase and convalescent COVID-19 samples originated in the United States, Italy and Spain. The cDNA or gDNA used as material had been derived from T cells, B-cell-depleted T cells, or PBMCs.

Input material: peripheral blood. The chain links TRBV7-9 to TRBJ1-1; no firm D call. The clonotype comes from a young woman who had recovered from COVID-19. The CDR3 is CASSLGKPGAEAFF. The CDR3 region has the DNA TGTGCCAGCAGCTTAGGTAAACCCGGGGCTGAAGCTTTCTTT.